This T cell receptor (beta chain) stems from a study of T cell clonality in common variable immunodeficiency. Sequencing was performed with immunoSEQ multiplex PCR; in TCRdb, only in-frame clones are kept and a portion is missing. In total the sample includes about 55,000 clones, none of them seen once. Trimming took 1 base from V and 6 from J, leaving 4 bases between them. Germline V gives CDR1 MNHEY, CDR2 SVGEGT. There are 12 residues in the CDR3. At least ten counts were recorded for this clone. The CDR3 end is not reached by the read, which stops 3 residues before it; the germline J gene fills it in. Most patients and controls had Caucasian heritage.

Sequencing was done on a sample of peripheral blood mononuclear cells. This rearrangement joins TRBV6-2 or TRBV6-3 to TRBJ1-5; D unresolved. The receptor was isolated from a person aged 18 to 75 in good health. The CDR3 loop reads CASSYWAQPQHF. CDR3 DNA (partial): TGTGCCAGCAGTTACTGGGCTCAGCCC.